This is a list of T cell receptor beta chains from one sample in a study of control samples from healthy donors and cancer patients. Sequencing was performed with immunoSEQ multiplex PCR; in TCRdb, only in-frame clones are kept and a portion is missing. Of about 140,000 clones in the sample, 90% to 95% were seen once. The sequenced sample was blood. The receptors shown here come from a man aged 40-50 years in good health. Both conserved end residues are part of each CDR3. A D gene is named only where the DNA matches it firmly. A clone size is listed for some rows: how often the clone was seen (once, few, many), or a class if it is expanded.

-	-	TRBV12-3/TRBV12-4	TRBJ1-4	TGTGCCAGCAGTACGGGGAATGAAAAACTGTTTTTT	CASSTGNEKLFF
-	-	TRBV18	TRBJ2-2	TGTGCCAGCTCAAATTGGGATCGCCCGAACACCGGGGAGCTGTTTTTT	CASSNWDRPNTGELFF
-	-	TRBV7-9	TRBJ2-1	TGTGCCAGCAGCTTTGGGAGCCGAAATGAGCAGTTCTTC	CASSFGSRNEQFF
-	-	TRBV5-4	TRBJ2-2	TGTGCCAGCAGCCGGACAGAGAACACCGGGGAGCTGTTTTTT	CASSRTENTGELFF
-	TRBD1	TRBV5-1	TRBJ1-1	TGCGCCAGCAGCTTCCGGACAGGTGACGGGTCTTTCTTT	CASSFRTGDGSFF
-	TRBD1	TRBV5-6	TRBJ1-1	TGTGCCAGCACCGACAGGGGGGAGGCTTTCTTT	CASTDRGEAFF
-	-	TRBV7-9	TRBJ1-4	TGTGCCAGCAGCCTACAGGGTGAAAAACTGTTTTTT	CASSLQGEKLFF
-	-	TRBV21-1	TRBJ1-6	TGTGCCAGCAGCCGGGACGGTAATTCACCCCTCCACTTT	CASSRDGNSPLHF
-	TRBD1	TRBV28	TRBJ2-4	TGTGCCAGCAGTTTTAACCGGGACAGGGGCCTCGGGGCCAAAAACATTCAGTACTTC	CASSFNRDRGLGAKNIQYF
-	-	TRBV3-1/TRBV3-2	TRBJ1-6	TGTGCCAGCAGCCAACAGGGTTCTGGGAGATCACCCCTCCACTTT	CASSQQGSGRSPLHF
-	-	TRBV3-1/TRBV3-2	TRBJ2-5	TGTGCCAGCAGCCAAGATTGCAGCGTTGGAGAGACCCAGTACTTC	CASSQDCSVGETQYF
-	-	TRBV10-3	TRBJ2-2	TGTGCCATCAGTGAGTCGACTGGTAACACCGGGGAGCTGTTTTTT	CAISESTGNTGELFF
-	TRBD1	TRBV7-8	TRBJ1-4	TGTGCCAGCAGCTTTGCAGGGGGTGGTGAAAAACTGTTTTTT	CASSFAGGGEKLFF
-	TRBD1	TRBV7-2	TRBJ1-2	TGTGCCAGCAAACGTGACAGGGGGCTGATCTATGGCTACACCTTC	CASKRDRGLIYGYTF
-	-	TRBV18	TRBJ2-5	TGTGCCAGCTCACCCGGGCAGGGCGAGACCCAGTACTTC	CASSPGQGETQYF
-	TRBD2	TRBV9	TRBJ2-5	TGTGCCAGCAGCGTAGCTGATAGCGGGGGTACGCAGACCCAGTACTTC	CASSVADSGGTQTQYF
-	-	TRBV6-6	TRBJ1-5	TGTGCCAGCAGTTACGTAGGGGTCTCACGCAATCAGCCCCAGCATTTT	CASSYVGVSRNQPQHF
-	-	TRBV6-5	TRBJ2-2	TGTGCCAGCAGCTCCGGACGGATGAACACCGGGGAGCTGTTTTTT	CASSSGRMNTGELFF
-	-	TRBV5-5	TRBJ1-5	TGTGCCAGCAGCTTGGTGTGGAATCAGCCCCAGCATTTT	CASSLVWNQPQHF
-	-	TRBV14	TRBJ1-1	TGTGCCAGCAGCCAAGGCGCGCGGTACACTGAAGCTTTCTTT	CASSQGARYTEAFF
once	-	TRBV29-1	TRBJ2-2	TGCAGCGTTGAAGGAGGTTCGAACACCGGGGAGCTGTTTTTT	CSVEGGSNTGELFF
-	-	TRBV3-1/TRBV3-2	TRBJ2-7	TGTGCCAGCAGCCGGGAGACAATATACTACGAGCAGTACTTC	CASSRETIYYEQYF
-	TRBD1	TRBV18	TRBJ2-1	TGTGCCAGCTCACCGGGACAGGGGGAGGCGTACAATGAGCAGTTCTTC	CASSPGQGEAYNEQFF
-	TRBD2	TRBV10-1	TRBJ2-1	TGCGCCAGCAGCGGTCGAAGCGGGGGGCCCTACAATGAGCAGTTCTTC	CASSGRSGGPYNEQFF
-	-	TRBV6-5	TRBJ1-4	TGTGCCAGCAGTTACTCGACGATTGAAAAACTGTTTTTT	CASSYSTIEKLFF
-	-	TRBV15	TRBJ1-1	TGTGCCACCAGCAGAGATAGACAAACCGGAGCTTTCTTT	CATSRDRQTGAFF
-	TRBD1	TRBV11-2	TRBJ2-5	TGTGCCAGCAGCTTGGGACAGGGGGGATGGGGCCAAGAGACCCAGTACTTC	CASSLGQGGWGQETQYF
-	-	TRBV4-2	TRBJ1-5	TGTGCCAGCAGCCAAGGGGGTAATCAGCCCCAGCATTTT	CASSQGGNQPQHF
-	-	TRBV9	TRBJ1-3	TGTGCCAGCAGCGCTCCGACGGGGGAGGACACCATATATTTT	CASSAPTGEDTIYF
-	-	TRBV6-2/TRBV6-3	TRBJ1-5	TGTGCCAGCAGTTTCGGTGCCAATCAGCCCCAGCATTTT	CASSFGANQPQHF
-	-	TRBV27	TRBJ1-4	TGTGCCAGCAGTTTAATTTCAGGGAACGCTAATGAAAAACTGTTTTTT	CASSLISGNANEKLFF
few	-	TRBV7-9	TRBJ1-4	TGTGCCAGCAGCACACAGCCTGCAACTAATGAAAAACTGTTTTTT	CASSTQPATNEKLFF
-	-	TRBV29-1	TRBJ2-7	TGCAGCGTCGGCCCCGCCGGACCCTACGAGCAGTACTTC	CSVGPAGPYEQYF
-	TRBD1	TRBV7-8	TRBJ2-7	TGTGCCAGCAGCTTATATATGACAGGGGGAAAATACGAGCAGTACTTC	CASSLYMTGGKYEQYF
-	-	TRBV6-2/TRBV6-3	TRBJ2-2	TGTGCCAGCAGTTACTCTCGGGGGCCCGGGGAGCTGTTTTTT	CASSYSRGPGELFF
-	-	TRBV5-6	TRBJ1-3	TGTGCCAGCAGCGTGACCCCCTCTGGAAACACCATATATTTT	CASSVTPSGNTIYF
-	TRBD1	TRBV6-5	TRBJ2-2	TGTGCCAGCAGGCTAGACAGGGGGCCCGGGGAGCTGTTTTTT	CASRLDRGPGELFF
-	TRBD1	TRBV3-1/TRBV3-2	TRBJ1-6	TGTGCCAGCAGCCAAGAGATGGGACAGGGAAGATCACCCCTCCACTTT	CASSQEMGQGRSPLHF
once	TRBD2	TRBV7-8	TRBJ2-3	TGTGCCAGCAGCTTAACCAGCGGGGACACAGATACGCAGTATTTT	CASSLTSGDTDTQYF
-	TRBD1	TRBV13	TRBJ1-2	TGTGCCAGCAGCTCGTTAACAGGGGACCTAGCTAACTATGGCTACACCTTC	CASSSLTGDLANYGYTF
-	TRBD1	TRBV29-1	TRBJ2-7	TGCAGCGTTAGGACAGGGGCTTACGAGCAGTACTTC	CSVRTGAYEQYF
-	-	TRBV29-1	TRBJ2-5	TGCAGCGTTGAAGGCACAGGTGGGGAGACCCAGTACTTC	CSVEGTGGETQYF
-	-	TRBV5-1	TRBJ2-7	TGCGCCAGCAGCCCCGGGACCCATAGGGGTTACGAGCAGTACTTC	CASSPGTHRGYEQYF
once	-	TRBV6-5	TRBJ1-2	TGTGCCAGCAGTTACTCGGAAGTCTACTATGGCTACACCTTC	CASSYSEVYYGYTF
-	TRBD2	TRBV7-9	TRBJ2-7	TGTGCCAGCGATGATAGCGGGGACGAGCAGTACTTC	CASDDSGDEQYF
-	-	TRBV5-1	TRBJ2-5	TGCGCCAGCAGCCGGGACCAACAAGAGACCCAGTACTTC	CASSRDQQETQYF
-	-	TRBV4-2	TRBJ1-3	TGTGCCAGCAGCCAAGAACAGAACTCTGGAAACACCATATATTTT	CASSQEQNSGNTIYF
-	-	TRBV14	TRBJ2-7	TGTGCCAGCAGCCAAGATCGCTGGACAAACAAGGACGAGCAGTACTTC	CASSQDRWTNKDEQYF
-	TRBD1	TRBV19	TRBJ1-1	TGTGCCAGTACCCGGGACAGGGTGAACACTGAAGCTTTCTTT	CASTRDRVNTEAFF
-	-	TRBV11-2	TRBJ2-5	TGTGCCAGCAGCTTGCTAGCGGAGACCCAGTACTTC	CASSLLAETQYF